The 16 T cell receptor beta chains given below trace back to one sample, sequenced in a study of T cells in Graves' hyperthyroidism and ophthalmopathy. Template material for amplifying TCR beta CDR3 regions consisted of RNA transcripts. First-round RT-PCR targeting the TCR CDR3 was performed with the HTBI primer set. In TCRdb, the multiplex PCR reads were re-called with MiXCR into one record per CDR3 protein. The sample lists 500,000 to 600,000 distinct CDR3 sequences; 46% were seen once. The sequenced sample was peripheral blood or thyroid tissue (not recorded which). Receptor source: an adult woman with Graves' disease, either hyperthyroidism or ophthalmopathy (not recorded which).

This clonotype was observed a few times. The chain employs TRBV18 and TRBJ1-3; tentative D call: TRBD1 (5 bases). The germline gives CDR1 KGHSH, CDR2 LQKENI. This CDR3 spans 14 amino acids. Trimming took off 6 bases at V and 0 bases at J, with 9 bases between the two ends. The CDR3 DNA is TGTGCCAGCTCTGAGACAGACTCTGGAAACACCATATATTTT. The encoded protein is CASSETDSGNTIYF.

This clonotype came up many times. CDR3 amino acids: CASSLYDSNGYEQYF. The CDR3 DNA reads TGCGCCAGCAGCTTGTACGACAGTAATGGCTACGAGCAGTACTTC. This chain uses TRBV5-1 with TRBJ2-7, with D possibly TRBD1 on 5 matching bases. CDR1 and CDR2 (germline): SGHRS, YFSETQ. The CDR3 has 15 amino acids. The V gene lost 1 base and the J gene lost 3 bases, with 14 bases spanning the gap.

Many counts were recorded for this clonotype. The V and J genes are TRBV20-1 and TRBJ2-2; D possibly matches TRBD1 or TRBD2 (5 bases each). Deletions cut 6 bases from V and 0 bases from J, with 14 bases between. The CDR3 has 15 amino acids. CDR1 is DFQATT and CDR2 is SNEGSKA in the germline V gene (reference sequence). The CDR3 region has the DNA TGCAGTGCGCGGGCCGGGACCCCGAACACCGGGGAGCTGTTTTTT. The encoded protein is CSARAGTPNTGELFF.

This clonotype was picked up one time. The CDR3 does not end in the conserved phenylalanine or tryptophan, so this is likely a read error. It is unclear where the CDR3 begins or ends on the DNA, so no DNA is shown, and the CDR3 is as TCRdb lists it. This chain joins TRBV9 and TRBJ2-6. The germline V gene encodes CDR1 SGDLS and CDR2 YYNGEE. The CDR3 comprises 8 residues, both ends counted. This CDR3 reads CASSLMRL.

This chain uses TRBV14 with TRBJ1-2; no clear D gene. CDR1 SGHDN and CDR2 FVKESK come from the germline V gene. Trimming shortened V by 8 bases and J by 0 bases, and 22 bases separated the two germline ends. This CDR3 is 17 amino acids long. DNA for the CDR3: TGTGCCAGCTCACCAGGCACACAAAGGAGGGCTAACTATGGCTACACCTTC. It encodes CASSPGTQRRANYGYTF.

The chain carries TRBV10-3 and TRBJ1-5; D call uncertain. The germline V gene has CDR1 ENHRY and CDR2 SYGVKD. The ends were cut back, 10 bases at V and 9 bases at J, with 13 bases in the middle. The CDR3 runs 11 residues. CDR3 nucleotides: TGTGCCAGCAGCCATTCTGGGCCCCAGCATTTT. Translating gives CASSHSGPQHF.

The rearrangement uses TRBV28 and TRBJ2-7, with D possibly matching TRBD1 (5 bases). V was pared by 6 bases and J by 5 bases, with 20 bases between. CDR3 size: 15 residues. The germline gives CDR1 MDHEN, CDR2 SYDVKM. CDR3 in DNA: TGTGCCAGCAGCCTTTACAGGTCCAATATCGACGAGCAGTACTTC. It yields the protein CASSLYRSNIDEQYF. Combining the CDR3 with reference TRBV28 and TRBJ2-7 gives the whole variable domain DVKVTQSSRYLVKRTGEKVFLECVQDMDHENMFWYRQDPGLGLRLIYFSYDVKMKEKGDIPEGYSVSREKKERFSLILESASTNQTSMYLCASSLYRSNIDEQYFGPGTRLTVT.

This clonotype occurred many times. The chain joins TRBV4-1 to TRBJ2-6, with 7 bases lining up with TRBD2. With 1 base clipped from V and 2 bases from J, the junction kept 2 bases outside the gene matches. Looked up from germline, CDR1 is MGHRA and CDR2 is YSYEKL. CDR3 size: 16 residues. The CDR3 region is CASSQVGRAGANVLTF. Here the CDR3 DNA reads TGCGCCAGCAGCCAAGTGGGGAGGGCTGGGGCCAACGTCCTGACTTTC.

This sequence joins TRBV28 and TRBJ2-7; TRBD2 agrees at 11 bases. Germline V lookup: CDR1 MDHEN, CDR2 SYDVKM. V lost 6 bases and J lost 1; bases outside the gene matches: 14. There are 18 residues in the CDR3. The CDR3 coding sequence is TGTGCCAGCAGCCGACGTACTTCGACTAGCGGGATATCCTACGAGCAGTACTTC. Translation: CASSRRTSTSGISYEQYF.

The J gene is TRBJ1-6, the V gene TRBV9; D is ambiguous. Trimming left V 3 bases short and J 9 bases short, with 16 bases between. The germline V gene encodes CDR1 SGDLS and CDR2 YYNGEE. The CDR3 totals 15 residues. This CDR3 is CASSGSREGSSPLHF. CDR3 coding DNA: TGTGCCAGCAGCGGATCCCGGGAAGGGAGTTCACCCCTCCACTTT.

The gene calls are TRBV10-3 and TRBJ2-5; D tentatively fits TRBD1 or TRBD2 (5 bases each). The J call may be in error: the DNA end matches TRBJ2-1 better. From germline, CDR1 is ENHRY and CDR2 SYGVKD. This CDR3 region has 15 residues. The CDR3 spells CAISEKVGGINEQFF. The DNA of the CDR3 is TGTGCCATCAGTGAGAAAGTTGGGGGAATCAATGAGCAGTTCTTC.

The gene calls are TRBV10-2 and TRBJ2-2; D gene unclear. This CDR3 has 16 amino acids. Germline V CDR1 and CDR2: WSHSY, SAAADI. Trimming took 0 bases from V and 0 from J, leaving 8 bases between them. The chain's CDR3 is CASSESGIANTGELFF. The CDR3 DNA reads as TGCGCCAGCAGTGAGTCGGGAATCGCGAACACCGGGGAGCTGTTTTTT.

V usage is TRBV9 and J usage is TRBJ2-7; possibly TRBD1 or TRBD2 for D (7 bases each). V lost 2 bases and J lost 4, with 31 bases in between. The CDR3 consists of 20 residues. Germline V gene data show CDR1 as SGDLS and CDR2 as YYNGEE. CDR3 nucleotide sequence: TGTGCCAGCAGCGTCAACAGGGGAATGGTTGGCGGGGGAAATAGGTACGAGCAGTACTTC. This encodes CASSVNRGMVGGGNRYEQYF.

This clonotype was counted between two and nine times. The rearrangement joins TRBV28 to TRBJ1-5; 8 bases fit TRBD1. Germline V CDR1 and CDR2: MDHEN, SYDVKM. The CDR3 covers 16 residues. With V trimmed by 7 bases and J by 4 bases, 12 bases remained unmatched. CDR3 loop: CASTRQGFFRNQPQHF. In DNA form, the CDR3 reads TGTGCCAGCACCAGACAGGGGTTTTTCAGAAATCAGCCCCAGCATTTT.

This clonotype has only one observation. The V and J genes are TRBV19 and TRBJ2-5; the match to TRBD2 covers 7 bases. This CDR3 is built from 13 residues. After removal of 8 bases from V and 5 bases from J, the junction contained 8 bases not matched to a gene. The germline CDR1 and CDR2 sequences are LNHDA and SQIVND (reference sequence). In DNA form, the CDR3 reads TGTGCCAGTGGCAAGCGGGGCCGGGAGACCCAGTACTTC. This gives the protein CASGKRGRETQYF. Full variable domain (missing parts from reference TRBV19 and TRBJ2-5): DGGITQSPKYLFRKEGQNVTLSCEQNLNHDAMYWYRQDPGQGLRLIYYSQIVNDFQKGDIAEGYSVSREKKESFPLTVTSAQKNPTAFYLCASGKRGRETQYFGPGTRLLVL.

This chain connects TRBV30 to TRBJ1-1; 7 bases match TRBD1. The V gene's germline CDR1 is GTSNPN and CDR2 SVGIG (reference sequence). The CDR3 has 14 amino acids. V trimming: 3 bases; J trimming: 0 bases; junction bases outside the gene matches: 4. The CDR3 loop is CAWRQDRVNTEAFF. The CDR3 bases are TGTGCCTGGAGACAAGACAGGGTGAACACTGAAGCTTTCTTT.